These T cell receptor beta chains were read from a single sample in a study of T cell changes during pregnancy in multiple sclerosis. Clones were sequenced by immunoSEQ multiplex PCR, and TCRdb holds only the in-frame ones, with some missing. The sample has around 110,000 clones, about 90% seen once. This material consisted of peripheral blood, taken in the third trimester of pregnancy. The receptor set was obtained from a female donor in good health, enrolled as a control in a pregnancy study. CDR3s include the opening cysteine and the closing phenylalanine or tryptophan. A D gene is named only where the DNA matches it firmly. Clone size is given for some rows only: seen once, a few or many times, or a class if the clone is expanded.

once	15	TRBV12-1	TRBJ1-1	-	TGTGCCAGCAGCTCGCCCCCTCGAACCGGACAGGCGGCTTTCTTT	CASSSPPRTGQAAFF
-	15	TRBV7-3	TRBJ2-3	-	TGTGCCAGCAGCTTGGTCCCAACTAGCACAGATACGCAGTATTTT	CASSLVPTSTDTQYF
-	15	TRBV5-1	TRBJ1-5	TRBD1	TGCGCCAGCAGCCCAAGCGACAGGGTTAATCAGCCCCAGCATTTT	CASSPSDRVNQPQHF
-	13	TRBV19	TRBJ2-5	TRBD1	TGTGCCAGTAGTATATCACAGGGGGAGACCCAGTACTTC	CASSISQGETQYF
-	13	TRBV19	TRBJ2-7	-	TGTGCCAGTAGTGTGGCAGGGGCCTACGAGCAGTACTTC	CASSVAGAYEQYF
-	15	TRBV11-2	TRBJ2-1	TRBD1	TGTGCCAGCAGGAAAGCAGGGGGCGCTTACAATGAGCAGTTCTTC	CASRKAGGAYNEQFF
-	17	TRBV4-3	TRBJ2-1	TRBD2	TGCGCCAGCAGCCAAGAGCATGTAGCGGGGGGCCTCAATGAGCAGTTCTTC	CASSQEHVAGGLNEQFF
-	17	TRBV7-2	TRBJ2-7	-	TGTGCCAGCAGCTTAAACCAATTACCGGGACTGGAGAATAAGCAGTACTTC	CASSLNQLPGLENKQYF
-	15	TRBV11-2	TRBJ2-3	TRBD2	TGTGCCAGCAGCCAGCGGGGGGGTGGCACAGATACGCAGTATTTT	CASSQRGGGTDTQYF
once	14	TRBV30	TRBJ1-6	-	TGTGCCTGCCATAGGGGGAACTATAATTCACCCCTCCACTTT	CACHRGNYNSPLHF